This TCR beta chain came from a study of blood T cells in healthy people across ages. Germline CDR1 reads KGHDR; CDR2 reads SFDVKD. The CDR3 runs to 15 residues. The second PCR ran about 7 to 12 cycles with a sample-barcoded 5' primer and J-beta primers. Each cDNA molecule carried a tag from a template-switch adaptor that contained 12 random nucleotides. TCRdb itself ran the 5' RACE reads through MiXCR, one entry per CDR3 protein. The sample includes about 680,000 distinct CDR3 sequences, roughly 49% of them seen just once. The sample comprised blood. The V call is TRBV24-1, the J call TRBJ2-7; TRBD2 matches 9 bases. The end of the DNA is better explained by TRBJ2-4, so the J call may be wrong. The clonotype was recovered from a woman aged 55-75 years in good health. CDR3 sequence: CATSDSREGHAIQYF. CDR3 bases: TGTGCCACCAGTGACTCGCGGGAGGGCCATGCCATTCAGTACTTC.